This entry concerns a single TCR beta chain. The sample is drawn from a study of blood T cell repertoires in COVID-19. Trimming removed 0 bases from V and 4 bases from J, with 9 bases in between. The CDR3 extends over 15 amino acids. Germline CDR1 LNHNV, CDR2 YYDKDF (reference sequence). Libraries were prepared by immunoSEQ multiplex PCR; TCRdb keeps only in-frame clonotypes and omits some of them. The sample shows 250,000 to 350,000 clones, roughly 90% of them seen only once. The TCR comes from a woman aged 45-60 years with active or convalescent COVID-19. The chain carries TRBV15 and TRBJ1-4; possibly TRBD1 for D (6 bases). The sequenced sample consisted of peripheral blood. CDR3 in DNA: TGTGCCACCAGCAGAGATCTAGGGGGTAATGAAAAACTGTTTTTT. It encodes CATSRDLGGNEKLFF.